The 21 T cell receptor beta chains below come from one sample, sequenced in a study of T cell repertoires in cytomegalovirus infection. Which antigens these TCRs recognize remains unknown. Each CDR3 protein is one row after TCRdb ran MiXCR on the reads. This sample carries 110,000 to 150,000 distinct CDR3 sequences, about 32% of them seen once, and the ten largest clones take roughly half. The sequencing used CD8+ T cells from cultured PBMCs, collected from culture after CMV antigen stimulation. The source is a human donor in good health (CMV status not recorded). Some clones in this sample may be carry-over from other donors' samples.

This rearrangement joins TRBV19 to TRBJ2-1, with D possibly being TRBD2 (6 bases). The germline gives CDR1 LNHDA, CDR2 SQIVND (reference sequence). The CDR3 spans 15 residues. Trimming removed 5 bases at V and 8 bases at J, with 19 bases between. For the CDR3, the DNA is TGTGCCAGTAGTGCAGGCGGGGCCCGCGGAGATGAGCAGTTCTTC. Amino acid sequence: CASSAGGARGDEQFF.

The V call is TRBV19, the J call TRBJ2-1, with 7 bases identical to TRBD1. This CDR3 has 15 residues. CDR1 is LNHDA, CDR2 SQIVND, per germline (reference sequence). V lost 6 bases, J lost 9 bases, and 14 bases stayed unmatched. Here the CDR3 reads CASSSGTDMYVEQFF. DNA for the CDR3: TGTGCCAGTAGCTCCGGGACAGATATGTATGTTGAGCAGTTCTTC.

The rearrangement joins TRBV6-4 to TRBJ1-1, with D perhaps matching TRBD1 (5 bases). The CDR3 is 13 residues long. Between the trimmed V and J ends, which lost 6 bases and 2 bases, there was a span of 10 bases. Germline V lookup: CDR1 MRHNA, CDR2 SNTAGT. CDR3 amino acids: CASREQANTEAFF. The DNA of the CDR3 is TGTGCCAGCAGGGAACAGGCCAACACTGAAGCTTTCTTT.

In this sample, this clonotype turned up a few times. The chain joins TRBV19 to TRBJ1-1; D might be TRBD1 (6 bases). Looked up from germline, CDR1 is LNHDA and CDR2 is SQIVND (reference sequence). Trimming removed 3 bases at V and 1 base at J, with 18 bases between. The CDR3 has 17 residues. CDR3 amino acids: CASSMRTDQSQNTEAFF. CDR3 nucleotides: TGTGCCAGTAGTATGCGGACAGATCAAAGCCAGAACACTGAAGCTTTCTTT.

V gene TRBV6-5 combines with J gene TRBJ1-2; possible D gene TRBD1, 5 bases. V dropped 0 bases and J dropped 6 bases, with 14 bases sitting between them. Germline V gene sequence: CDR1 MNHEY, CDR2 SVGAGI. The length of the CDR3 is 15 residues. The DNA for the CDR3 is TGTGCCAGCAGTTACTCAAGAGGGGTTGGAGATGGCTACACCTTC. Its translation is CASSYSRGVGDGYTF.

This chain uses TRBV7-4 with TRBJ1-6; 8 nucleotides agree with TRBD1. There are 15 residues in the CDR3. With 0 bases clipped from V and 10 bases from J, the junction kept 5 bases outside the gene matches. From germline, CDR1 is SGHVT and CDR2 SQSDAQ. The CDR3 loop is CASSLARDRNSPLHF. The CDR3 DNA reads TGTGCCAGCAGCTTAGCGCGGGACAGGAACTCACCCCTCCACTTT.

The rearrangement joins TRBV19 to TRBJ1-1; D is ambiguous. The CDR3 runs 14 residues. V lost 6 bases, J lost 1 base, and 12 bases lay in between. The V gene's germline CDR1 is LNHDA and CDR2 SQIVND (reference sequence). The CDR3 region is CASSFNGWNTEAFF. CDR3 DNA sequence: TGTGCCAGTAGCTTTAACGGTTGGAACACTGAAGCTTTCTTT.

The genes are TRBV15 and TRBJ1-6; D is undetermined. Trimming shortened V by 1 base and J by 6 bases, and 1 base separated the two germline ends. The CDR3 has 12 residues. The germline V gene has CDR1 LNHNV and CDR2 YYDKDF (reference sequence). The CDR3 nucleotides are TGTGCCACCAGCAGAGTTAATTCACCCCTCCACTTT. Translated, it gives CATSRVNSPLHF.

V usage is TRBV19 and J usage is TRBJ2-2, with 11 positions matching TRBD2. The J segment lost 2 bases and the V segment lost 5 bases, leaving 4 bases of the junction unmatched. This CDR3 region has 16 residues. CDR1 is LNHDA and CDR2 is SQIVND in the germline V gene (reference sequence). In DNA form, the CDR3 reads TGTGCCAGTAGTCCTACTAGCGGGGGCAACACCGGGGAGCTGTTTTTT. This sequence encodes CASSPTSGGNTGELFF.

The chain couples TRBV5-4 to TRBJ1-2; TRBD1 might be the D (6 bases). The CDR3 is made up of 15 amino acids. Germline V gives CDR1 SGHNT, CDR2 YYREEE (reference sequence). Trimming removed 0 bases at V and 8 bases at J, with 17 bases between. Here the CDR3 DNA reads TGTGCCAGCAGCTTGGAGGTGCAGGGGCGTTCCGGCTACACCTTC. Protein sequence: CASSLEVQGRSGYTF.

The CDR3 nucleotides read TGCGCCAGCAGCCACCTACTAGCGGGATTGACCGGGGAGCTGTTTTTT. Encoded protein: CASSHLLAGLTGELFF. The V call is TRBV4-1, the J call TRBJ2-2, with 10 bases matching TRBD2. Germline CDR1 and CDR2: MGHRA and YSYEKL. V shed 3 bases and J 5 bases; nucleotides not matched to a gene: 6. This CDR3 is 16 amino acids long.

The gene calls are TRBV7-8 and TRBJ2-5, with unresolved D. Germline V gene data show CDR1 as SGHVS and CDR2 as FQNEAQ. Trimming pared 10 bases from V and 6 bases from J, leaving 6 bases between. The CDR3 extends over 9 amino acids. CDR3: CATDKTQYF. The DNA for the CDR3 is TGTGCCACCGATAAGACCCAGTACTTC.

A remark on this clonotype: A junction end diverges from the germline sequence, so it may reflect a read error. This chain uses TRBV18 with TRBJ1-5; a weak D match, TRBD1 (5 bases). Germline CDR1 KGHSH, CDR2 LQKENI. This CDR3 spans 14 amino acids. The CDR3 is CVSSPQGGNQPQHF. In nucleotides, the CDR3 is TGTGTCAGCTCACCCCAGGGCGGCAATCAGCCCCAGCATTTT.

CDR3 sequence: CASSQDPGLRTDTQYF. The CDR3 nucleotides are TGCGCCAGCAGCCAAGACCCGGGACTACGCACAGATACGCAGTATTTT. The V gene is TRBV4-1, the J gene TRBJ2-3; TRBD2 agrees at 7 bases. Germline loops: CDR1 MGHRA, CDR2 YSYEKL. The length of the CDR3 is 16 residues. With V trimmed by 0 bases and J by 1 base, 4 bases remained unmatched.

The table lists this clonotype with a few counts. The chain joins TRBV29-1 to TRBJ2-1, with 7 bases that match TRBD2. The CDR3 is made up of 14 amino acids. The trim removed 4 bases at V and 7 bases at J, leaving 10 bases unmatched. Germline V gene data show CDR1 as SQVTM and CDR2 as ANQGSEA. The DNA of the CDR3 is TGCAGCGTTGTGGGGGGGGACGCTTCGAATGAGCAGTTCTTC. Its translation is CSVVGGDASNEQFF.

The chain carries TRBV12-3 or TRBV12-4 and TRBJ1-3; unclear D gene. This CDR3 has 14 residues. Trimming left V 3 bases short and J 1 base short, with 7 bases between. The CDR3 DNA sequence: TGTGCCAGCAGTTTTACCGGATCTGGAAACACCATATATTTT. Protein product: CASSFTGSGNTIYF.

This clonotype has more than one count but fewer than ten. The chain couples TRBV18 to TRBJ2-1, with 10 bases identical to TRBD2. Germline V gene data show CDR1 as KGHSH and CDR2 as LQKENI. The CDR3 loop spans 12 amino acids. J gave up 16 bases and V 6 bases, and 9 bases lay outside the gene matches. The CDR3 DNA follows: TGTGCCAGCTCCCTGCTAGCGGGGGCTTTCTTCTTC. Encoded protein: CASSLLAGAFFF.

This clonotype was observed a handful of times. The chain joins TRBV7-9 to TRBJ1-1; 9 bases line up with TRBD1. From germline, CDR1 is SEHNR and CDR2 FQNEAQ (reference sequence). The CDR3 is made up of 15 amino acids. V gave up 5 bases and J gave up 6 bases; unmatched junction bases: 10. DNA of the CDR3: TGTGCCAGCAGCCCCCGGGACAGGGAGGCTCCTGAAGCTTTCTTT. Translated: CASSPRDREAPEAFF.

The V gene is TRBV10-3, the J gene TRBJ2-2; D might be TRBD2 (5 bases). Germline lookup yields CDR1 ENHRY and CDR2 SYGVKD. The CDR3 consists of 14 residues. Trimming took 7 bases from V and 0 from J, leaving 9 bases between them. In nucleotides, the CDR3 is TGTGCCATCACGTCGGGATCGAACACCGGGGAGCTGTTTTTT. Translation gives CAITSGSNTGELFF.

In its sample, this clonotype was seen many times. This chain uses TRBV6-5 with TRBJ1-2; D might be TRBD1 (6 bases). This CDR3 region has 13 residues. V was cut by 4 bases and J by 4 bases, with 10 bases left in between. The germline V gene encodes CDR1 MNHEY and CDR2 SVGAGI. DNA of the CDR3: TGTGCCAGCAGTTTGGGACATTTCTATGGCTACACCTTC. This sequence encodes CASSLGHFYGYTF.

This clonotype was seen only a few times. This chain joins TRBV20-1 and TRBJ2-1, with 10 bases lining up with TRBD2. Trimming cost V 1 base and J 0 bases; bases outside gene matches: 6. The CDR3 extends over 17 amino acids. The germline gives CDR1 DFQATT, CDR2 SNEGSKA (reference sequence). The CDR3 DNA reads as TGCAGTGCTAGAGCCTTTAGCGGGGGGAGCTCCTACAATGAGCAGTTCTTC. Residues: CSARAFSGGSSYNEQFF.